These T cell receptor beta chains were read from a single sample in a study of identical twins. TCRdb recomputed calls from the 5' RACE reads with MiXCR, one row per CDR3 protein. The table has roughly 710,000 distinct CDR3 sequences, around 6% seen once; the top ten hold 1.5% to 2%. Sequencing was done on a sample of naive T cells sorted from blood. Every receptor here comes from a man younger than 35 in good health. Each CDR3 is given with its conserved first and last residue. The D gene is left open where the match is weak. Clone size is shown for a subset of rows, as once, few, many or a class of expanded clone.

TRBV29-1,many,TRBD1,TRBJ2-3,TGCAGCGCCTGGACAGGTGGCACAGATACGCAGTATTTT,CSAWTGGTDTQYF
TRBV10-3,.,.,TRBJ1-3,TGTGCCATCACCTTAGGGGGGTCTGGAAACACCATATATTTT,CAITLGGSGNTIYF
TRBV4-3,.,.,TRBJ2-1,TGCGCCAGCAGCCTCATAGCGGTTCTCTCCTACAATGAGCAGTTCTTC,CASSLIAVLSYNEQFF
TRBV27,.,.,TRBJ2-3,TGTGCCAGCAGTTTCTTGTCCTCCTCAGATACGCAGTATTTT,CASSFLSSSDTQYF
TRBV5-1,.,.,TRBJ2-1,TGCGCCAGCGCCCCCCAGCTAGCAGCCTACAATGAGCAGTTCTTC,CASAPQLAAYNEQFF
TRBV14,few,.,TRBJ1-1,TGTGCCAGCAGCCAGCTGGAGAACACTGAAGCTTTCTTT,CASSQLENTEAFF
TRBV7-2,.,.,TRBJ2-3,TGTGCCAGCAGCTTAGGTTACGGGGTTCTAGCAGATACGCAGTATTTT,CASSLGYGVLADTQYF
TRBV12-3/TRBV12-4,.,TRBD1,TRBJ1-2,TGTGCCAGCAGCCGTCTTGTGACAGGGGTATGGGGCTACACCTTC,CASSRLVTGVWGYTF
TRBV29-1,.,.,TRBJ1-3,TGCAGCGTGGGGATCGAATCGGGTGGGCTGGCTGGAAACACCATATATTTT,CSVGIESGGLAGNTIYF
TRBV20-1,many,.,TRBJ1-1,TGCAGTGCTAGAGATCCTCAGGGCGGTGAAGCTTTCTTT,CSARDPQGGEAFF
TRBV20-1,many,TRBD2,TRBJ2-7,TGCAGTGCACCTAGCGGTTCCTACGAGCAGTACTTC,CSAPSGSYEQYF
TRBV5-1,few,.,TRBJ2-1,TGCGCCAGCAGCTCGCAGGGAGTAGGCAATGAGCAGTTCTTC,CASSSQGVGNEQFF
TRBV19,few,TRBD2,TRBJ2-1,TGTGCCAGTAGTAACTCACTAGCGGGGGGCTCTGAGCAGTTCTTC,CASSNSLAGGSEQFF
TRBV11-1,.,.,TRBJ2-6,TGTGCCAGCAGCCTGGACGGGAGCTTTAGCTCTGGGGCCAACGTCCTGACTTTC,CASSLDGSFSSGANVLTF
TRBV7-9,many,.,TRBJ1-5,TGTGCCAGCAGTTCCGGGGGCCGGACGTATAGCAATCAGCCCCAGCATTTT,CASSSGGRTYSNQPQHF